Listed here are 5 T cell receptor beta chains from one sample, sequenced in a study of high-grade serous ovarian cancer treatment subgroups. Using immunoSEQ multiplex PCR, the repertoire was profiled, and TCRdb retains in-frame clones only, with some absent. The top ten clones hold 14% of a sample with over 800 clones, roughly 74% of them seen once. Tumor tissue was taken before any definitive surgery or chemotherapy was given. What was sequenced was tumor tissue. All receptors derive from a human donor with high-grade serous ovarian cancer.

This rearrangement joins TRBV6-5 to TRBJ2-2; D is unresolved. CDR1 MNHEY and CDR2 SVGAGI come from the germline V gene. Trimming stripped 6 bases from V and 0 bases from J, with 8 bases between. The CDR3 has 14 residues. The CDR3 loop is CASRSASNTGELFF. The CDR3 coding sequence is TGTGCCAGCAGATCCGCTTCGAACACCGGGGAGCTGTTTTTT.

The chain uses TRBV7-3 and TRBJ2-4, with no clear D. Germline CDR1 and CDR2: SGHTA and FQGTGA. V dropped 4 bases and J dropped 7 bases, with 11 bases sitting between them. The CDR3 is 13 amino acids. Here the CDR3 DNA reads TGTGCCAGCAGCTCCCCCCCGACTAACATTCAGTACTTC. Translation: CASSSPPTNIQYF.

The CDR3 DNA is TGTGCCAGCAGTTTCAAGACAGGGGCGCCCAATCAGCCCCAGCATTTT. Translating it yields CASSFKTGAPNQPQHF. The chain joins TRBV6-6 to TRBJ1-5; 8 bases match TRBD1. CDR1 and CDR2 from the germline V gene are MNHNY and SVGAGI (reference sequence). Trimming removed 4 bases from V and 3 bases from J; junction bases left unmatched: 8. This CDR3 spans 16 amino acids.

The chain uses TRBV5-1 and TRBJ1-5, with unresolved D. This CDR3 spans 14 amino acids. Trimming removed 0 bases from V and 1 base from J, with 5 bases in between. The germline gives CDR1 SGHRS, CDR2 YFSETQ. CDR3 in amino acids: CASSLGSSNQPQHF. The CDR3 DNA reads TGCGCCAGCAGCTTGGGATCGAGCAATCAGCCCCAGCATTTT.

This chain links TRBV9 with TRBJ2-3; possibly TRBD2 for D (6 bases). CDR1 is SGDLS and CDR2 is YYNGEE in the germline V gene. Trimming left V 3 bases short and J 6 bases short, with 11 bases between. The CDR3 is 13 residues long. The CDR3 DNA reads TGTGCCAGCAGCGAGCGGAGGGTGGATACGCAGTATTTT. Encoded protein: CASSERRVDTQYF.